This T cell receptor (beta chain) was found in a study of beta chain features in type 1 diabetes. Study-level results: Type 1 diabetes patients had moderately but significantly shorter TCRB CDR3s in all four CD4+ subsets. Possibly, sequencing cDNA over-represented cells that had high TCR expression levels.

Isolated RNA was reverse transcribed in full, so expressed TCRB transcripts were sequenced. Method: immunoSEQ multiplex PCR; TCRdb's copy keeps in-frame clones and lacks some. The data hold about 340,000 clones, with around an eighth observed a single time. This clone has more than one count but fewer than ten. Its specificity is not known. Markers CD45RO/CCR7/CD25/CD127/CD95/CD27 served to sort CD4+ naive, central memory, regulatory and stem cell-like memory cells. The sequenced sample consisted of naive CD4+ T cells from blood. This sequence originates from a woman aged 18 to 35 with type 1 diabetes.

This CDR3 is CASSNQQGFEQYF. The CDR3 DNA reads as TGTGCCAGTAGTAACCAACAGGGGTTCGAGCAGTACTTC. The rearrangement uses TRBV19 and TRBJ2-7, with 7 bases aligning to TRBD1. With 4 bases clipped from V and 6 bases from J, the junction kept 6 bases outside the gene matches. CDR3 length: 13 amino acids. Looked up from germline, CDR1 is LNHDA and CDR2 is SQIVND (reference sequence). Complete variable domain (other parts from reference TRBV19 and TRBJ2-7): DGGITQSPKYLFRKEGQNVTLSCEQNLNHDAMYWYRQDPGQGLRLIYYSQIVNDFQKGDIAEGYSVSREKKESFPLTVTSAQKNPTAFYLCASSNQQGFEQYFGPGTRLTVT.